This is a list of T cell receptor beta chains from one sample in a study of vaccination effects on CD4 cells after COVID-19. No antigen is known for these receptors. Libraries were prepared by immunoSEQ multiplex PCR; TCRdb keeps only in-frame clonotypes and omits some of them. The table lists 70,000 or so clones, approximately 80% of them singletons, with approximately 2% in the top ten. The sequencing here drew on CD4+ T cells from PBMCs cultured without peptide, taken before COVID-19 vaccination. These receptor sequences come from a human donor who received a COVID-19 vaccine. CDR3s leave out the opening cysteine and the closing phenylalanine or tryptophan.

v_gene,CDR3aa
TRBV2,ASYRGQGADQPQH
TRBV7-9,ASSSTGRYAEAF
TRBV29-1,SVGHRAGNNEQF
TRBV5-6,ASSLEGQGGRETQY
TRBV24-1,ATSDPPGPGNEQF
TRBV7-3,ASSLDRENEQF
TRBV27,ASTLEYVSFSPLH
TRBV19,ASSDRGPWGYT
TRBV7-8,ASSLAGASGGIISGANVLT
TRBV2,ASSEEANSSTDTQY
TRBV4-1,ASSQDRLAGGLQETQY